This TCR beta chain stems from a study of OX40 agonist ivuxolimab in advanced cancers. Study background: A male proportion of 82.7% was recorded, with mean age approximately 64 years and range roughly 23 to 79.

Generated by immunoSEQ multiplex PCR, the TCRdb table keeps only in-frame clones and is missing some. Here the sample spans 79,000 or so clones, approximately 85% being singletons. This CDR3 has 15 residues. The trim removed 6 bases at V and 5 bases at J, leaving 6 bases unmatched. Germline assignment: CDR1 LNHDA and CDR2 SQIVND (reference sequence). The chain carries TRBV19 and TRBJ2-5; 13 nucleotides line up with TRBD2. This TCR came from an adult with an advanced solid tumor such as melanoma, head and neck, liver or kidney cancer. The sequencing used CD4+ or CD8+ T cells sorted from blood, collected in a trial of the OX40 agonist ivuxolimab. The CDR3 DNA is TGTGCCAGTAGCGGGACTAGCGGGGAGTGGGAGACCCAGTACTTC. Translating gives CASSGTSGEWETQYF.